These T cell receptor beta chains were read from a single sample in a study of a mutant IDH1 vaccine in newly diagnosed glioma. Antigens for these TCRs are unknown. Sequencing used immunoSEQ multiplex PCR; TCRdb keeps in-frame clones, though not all of them. The table includes some 44,000 clones, about 80% detected once. Sequencing used PBMCs, obtained from a glioma patient whose treatment included an IDH1 peptide vaccine. The receptors were gathered from a woman aged 45 to 65 with glioma. CDR3s include the opening cysteine and the closing phenylalanine or tryptophan. The D gene is left open where the match is weak. Rows give clone size only sometimes, using once, few, many, or a class for an expanded clone.

-	-	TRBV28	TRBJ1-6	TGTGCCAGCAGTTTAGATCTCGGCTATAATTCACCCCTCCACTTT	CASSLDLGYNSPLHF
-	-	TRBV5-1	TRBJ1-1	TGCGCCAGCAGCTGGACCTCCAGTGAAGCTTTCTTT	CASSWTSSEAFF
-	-	TRBV5-4	TRBJ1-3	TGTGCCAGCAGCTTGGGGGTGAGGGCTGGAAACACCATATATTTT	CASSLGVRAGNTIYF
-	-	TRBV2	TRBJ1-2	TGTGCCAGCAGTGAGACCCCGGGTGGCTATGGCTACACCTTC	CASSETPGGYGYTF
-	TRBD1	TRBV27	TRBJ1-2	TGTGCCAGCAGTTTCCCGCCGGGACAGTTAACTTATAACTATGGCTACACCTTC	CASSFPPGQLTYNYGYTF
-	-	TRBV7-7	TRBJ1-2	TGTGCCAGCAGCCCCTTGCAGGGGAACTATGGCTACACCTTC	CASSPLQGNYGYTF
-	TRBD1	TRBV30	TRBJ1-3	TGTGCCTGGAGTGTCGAAGGGACAGCCCCTGGAAACACCATATATTTT	CAWSVEGTAPGNTIYF
-	TRBD2	TRBV11-2	TRBJ2-7	TGTGCCAGCAGCTTAGCTCGGGGGGGAGGCAGGGACTACGAGCAGTACTTC	CASSLARGGGRDYEQYF
-	TRBD1	TRBV7-2	TRBJ1-1	TGTGCCAGCAGCTTAGGGGACAGACTTAACACTGAAGCTTTCTTT	CASSLGDRLNTEAFF
-	TRBD1	TRBV4-1	TRBJ1-1	TGCGCCAGCAGCCCCGGACAGGGGGCTAGTGAAGCTTTCTTT	CASSPGQGASEAFF
-	TRBD1	TRBV30	TRBJ2-1	TGTGCCTTTGCGGGACAGGGGGCGGTCAATGAGCAGTTCTTC	CAFAGQGAVNEQFF
-	-	TRBV5-6	TRBJ1-2	TGTGCCAGCAGGGAGGGACGAGGTGGTGGCTACACCTTC	CASREGRGGGYTF
-	-	TRBV10-1	TRBJ1-6	TGCGCCAGCAGCGGGGGCCTTAATTCACCCCTCCACTTT	CASSGGLNSPLHF
-	-	TRBV7-2	TRBJ2-7	TGTGCCAGCAGCTTTGAAAGGGGAAGCTCCTACGAGCAGTACTTC	CASSFERGSSYEQYF
-	-	TRBV6-1	TRBJ2-7	TGTGCCAGCAGTGAAGGGGGAATCATGAACCACGAGCAGTACTTC	CASSEGGIMNHEQYF
-	TRBD2	TRBV30	TRBJ2-1	TGTGCCTGGAGCGCACTAGCGGCCTACAATGAGCAGTTCTTC	CAWSALAAYNEQFF
once	-	TRBV7-3	TRBJ1-2	TGTGCCAGCAGCTTAACCCCAGGGTTATTGGGCTACACCTTC	CASSLTPGLLGYTF
-	-	TRBV5-1	TRBJ2-1	TGCGCCAGCAGCTTGGAACGGGACTACAATGAGCAGTTCTTC	CASSLERDYNEQFF
-	TRBD2	TRBV4-1	TRBJ2-3	TGCGCCAGCAGGCAGACTAGCGGGGGTCTCTCAGATACGCAGTATTTT	CASRQTSGGLSDTQYF
once	TRBD1	TRBV19	TRBJ1-5	TGTGCCAGTAGGGGATTAAGGGGGCAGGTTGCCAATCAGCCCCAGCATTTT	CASRGLRGQVANQPQHF
-	TRBD2	TRBV25-1	TRBJ2-1	TGTGCCAGCAGGGATAGCGGGGGCATTTATTCCTACAATGAGCAGTTCTTC	CASRDSGGIYSYNEQFF
-	-	TRBV9	TRBJ2-2	TGTGCCAGCAGCGTGGGGGCGGGGACTATAGGCACCGGGGAGCTGTTTTTT	CASSVGAGTIGTGELFF
-	-	TRBV5-1	TRBJ2-7	TGCGCCAGCAGCTTCCGGACGGGTAGCTACGAGCAGTACTTC	CASSFRTGSYEQYF
-	TRBD2	TRBV2	TRBJ2-1	TGTGCCAGCACCATTATAGCGGGGTCGGGGGAGCAGTTCTTC	CASTIIAGSGEQFF
few	TRBD2	TRBV4-2	TRBJ2-1	TGTGCCAGCAGCCAAGACGACCGGTCTAGCGGGGGTTACAATGAGCAGTTCTTC	CASSQDDRSSGGYNEQFF
-	TRBD1	TRBV5-1	TRBJ1-3	TGCGCCAGCAGCCAAGGGACAGCCTCTGGAAACACCATATATTTT	CASSQGTASGNTIYF
few	-	TRBV6-6	TRBJ1-5	TGTGCCAGCAGTTTCGACAATTATCAGCCCCAGCATTTT	CASSFDNYQPQHF
-	TRBD2	TRBV10-3	TRBJ2-7	TGTGCCATACGGGCTAGCGGGGCCTACGAGCAGTACTTC	CAIRASGAYEQYF
-	-	TRBV29-1	TRBJ2-3	TGCAGCGTTGGTAAGGGAATTGGAACAGATACGCAGTATTTT	CSVGKGIGTDTQYF
-	-	TRBV2	TRBJ2-6	TGTGCCAGCGGTGACAGTACCGGGGCCAACGTCCTGACTTTC	CASGDSTGANVLTF
few	TRBD1	TRBV29-1	TRBJ1-4	TGCAGCGTCCACATGACAGGGGTTCAGTTTGAAATTTTT	CSVHMTGVQFEIF
-	TRBD2	TRBV6-1	TRBJ2-7	TGTGCCAGCAAAGGGCCTAGCGGGGTTGGCGAGCAGTACTTC	CASKGPSGVGEQYF
-	-	TRBV6-6	TRBJ1-5	TGTGCCAGCAGTCCAGGGTTGGCCAATCAGCCCCAGCATTTT	CASSPGLANQPQHF
-	-	TRBV19	TRBJ2-3	TGTGCCAGTAGTATTTGGGGGACAGATACGCAGTATTTT	CASSIWGTDTQYF
-	TRBD2	TRBV10-3	TRBJ2-3	TGTGCCATCACTACTAGCGGGCCGTCAGATACGCAGTATTTT	CAITTSGPSDTQYF
few	-	TRBV7-8	TRBJ1-2	TGTGCCAGCAGCTTAGTTGGACGGAGCCCTTATGGCTACACCTTC	CASSLVGRSPYGYTF
-	-	TRBV18	TRBJ1-1	TGTGCCAGCTCACCCCAGGGCACTGAAGCTTTCTTT	CASSPQGTEAFF
-	TRBD1	TRBV7-8	TRBJ1-5	TGTGCCAGCAGCGGCAGGTCGGGACAGGGCTACATCAGCCCCCAGCATTTT	CASSGRSGQGYISPQHF
few	-	TRBV9	TRBJ1-2	TGTGCCAGCAGCGACGGGGGACCAAGGAATGGCTACACCTTC	CASSDGGPRNGYTF
-	TRBD1	TRBV11-2	TRBJ2-7	TGTGCCAGCAGCTTAGTGGACAGGGGGCGTCTAGGCTACGAGCAGTACTTC	CASSLVDRGRLGYEQYF
-	-	TRBV7-6	TRBJ1-3	TGTGCCAGCAGCCCCCCCGGGGCAGCGACCTTTTATTTT	CASSPPGAATFYF